A single sample is the source of the 5 T cell receptor beta chains below, sequenced in a study of immune heterogeneity within non-small cell lung tumors. It was a multiplex PCR that amplified TCR beta CDR3, with 32 V and 13 J primers. TCRdb used MiXCR to reprocess the multiplex PCR reads, holding one entry per CDR3 protein. The sample contains some 30,000 distinct CDR3 sequences, 25% to 30% of which appear only once. Bulk tumor genomic DNA, roughly 600 ng per sample, was used as template. Surgeons took several biopsies per primary tumor, spaced far apart, during surgery. Surgery that was curative in intent was performed on patients with untreated, newly diagnosed non-small cell lung cancer. Sample: lung tumor tissue. These receptors were obtained from a man in his forties with non-small cell lung cancer.

This clonotype was detected only a few times. The chain employs TRBV10-2 and TRBJ2-1; 13 bases align to TRBD2. This CDR3 has 15 residues. The J segment lost 3 bases and the V segment lost 6 bases, leaving 2 bases of the junction unmatched. The germline V gene encodes CDR1 WSHSY and CDR2 SAAADI. CDR3 in amino acids: CASRRLAGGYNEQFF. The DNA for the CDR3 is TGCGCCAGCAGAAGACTAGCGGGAGGCTACAATGAGCAGTTCTTC.

This clonotype was counted only a few times. The rearrangement uses TRBV10-3 and TRBJ2-3, with TRBD1 identical over 12 bases. V shed 11 bases, J shed 3 bases, and the junction held 6 bases outside the gene matches. CDR1 and CDR2 (germline): ENHRY, SYGVKD. The CDR3 extends over 14 amino acids. CDR3 bases: TGTGCCGCCCGGGACAGGGGGCCAACAGATACGCAGTATTTT. It is translated as CAARDRGPTDTQYF.

The sample holds a few counts of this clonotype. Its ends do not fully match the called genes, so a read error is possible. J is TRBJ2-3 and V is TRBV20-1, with no clear D. This CDR3 region has 13 residues. Per germline, CDR1 DFQATT and CDR2 SNEGSKA (reference sequence). CDR3 protein: CSARDELTDTQYF. The CDR3 nucleotides are TGCAGTGCGAGAGACGAATTAACAGATACGCAGTATTTT.

This chain joins TRBV5-4 and TRBJ2-5, with 15 bases matching TRBD2. The CDR3 extends over 16 amino acids. J lost 3 bases, V lost 4 bases, and 4 bases had no gene match. Germline assignment: CDR1 SGHNT and CDR2 YYREEE (reference sequence). The CDR3 nucleotides read TGTGCCAGCAGCCCCGGACTAGCGGGAGGGAAAGAGACCCAGTACTTC. Amino acid sequence: CASSPGLAGGKETQYF.

This chain links TRBV11-3 with TRBJ2-2, with a weak D call TRBD2 (5 bases). V was trimmed by 11 bases and J by 3 bases, leaving 19 bases between them. The V gene's germline CDR1 is SGHNT and CDR2 YENEEA. CDR3 length: 15 amino acids. For the CDR3, the DNA is TGTGCCCCCCGGGTGGGGAGACCGGACACCGGGGAGCTGTTTTTT. Its protein is CAPRVGRPDTGELFF.